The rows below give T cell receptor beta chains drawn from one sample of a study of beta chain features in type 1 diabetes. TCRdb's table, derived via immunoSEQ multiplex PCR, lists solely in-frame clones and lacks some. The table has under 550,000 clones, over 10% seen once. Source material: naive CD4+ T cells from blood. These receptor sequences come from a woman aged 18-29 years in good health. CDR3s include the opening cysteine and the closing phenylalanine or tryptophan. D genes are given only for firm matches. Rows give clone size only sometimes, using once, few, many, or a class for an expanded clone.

DNA: TGCGCCAGCAGCCCCGACAGGGGAGGGGAGACCCAGTACTTC; CDR3: CASSPDRGGETQYF; J: TRBJ2-5; length: 14; V: TRBV5-1; D: -; size: few
DNA: TGCGCCAGCAGCCCTAAGGGGGGGATGAACACTGAAGCTTTCTTT; CDR3: CASSPKGGMNTEAFF; J: TRBJ1-1; length: 15; V: TRBV4-3; D: -; size: few
DNA: TGTGCCAGCAGCTTGGTGGCAGCTACTAATTCACCCCTCCACTTT; CDR3: CASSLVAATNSPLHF; J: TRBJ1-6; length: 15; V: TRBV7-2; D: -; size: -
DNA: TGTGCCAGCAGCGGACTAGCGGTAGGCACAGATACGCAGTATTTT; CDR3: CASSGLAVGTDTQYF; J: TRBJ2-3; length: 15; V: TRBV7-2; D: TRBD2; size: few
DNA: TGTGCCAGCAGCTTAGGGTTGACTAGCGGAGACTACGAGCAGTACTTC; CDR3: CASSLGLTSGDYEQYF; J: TRBJ2-7; length: 16; V: TRBV7-9; D: TRBD2; size: few
DNA: TGCAGCGTTGAGATCGGAGAAAAACTGTTTTTT; CDR3: CSVEIGEKLFF; J: TRBJ1-4; length: 11; V: TRBV29-1; D: -; size: many
DNA: TGTGCCACCAGCAGAGAGCAAGGGACACAAGAGACCCAGTACTTC; CDR3: CATSREQGTQETQYF; J: TRBJ2-5; length: 15; V: TRBV15; D: -; size: -
DNA: TGTGCCAGCAGCTTATCAGGGGCGTTCGGCGGGGAGCTGTTTTTT; CDR3: CASSLSGAFGGELFF; J: TRBJ2-2; length: 15; V: TRBV7-2; D: -; size: -
DNA: TGTGCCAGCAGCTTAGATATGGGGCTAGTCCTCTCCTACGAGCAGTACTTC; CDR3: CASSLDMGLVLSYEQYF; J: TRBJ2-7; length: 17; V: TRBV11-3; D: -; size: -
DNA: TGTGCCAGCAGCCTTAGACAGGGGAACTATGGCTACACCTTC; CDR3: CASSLRQGNYGYTF; J: TRBJ1-2; length: 14; V: TRBV7-9; D: TRBD1; size: -
DNA: TGTGCCAGCAGCCGGGAGGGGCGCGGCTACGAGCAGTACTTC; CDR3: CASSREGRGYEQYF; J: TRBJ2-7; length: 14; V: TRBV4-2; D: TRBD2; size: few
DNA: TGCAGCGTTGGAGGTCCCGGGACAGGGAACACAGATACGCAGTATTTT; CDR3: CSVGGPGTGNTDTQYF; J: TRBJ2-3; length: 16; V: TRBV29-1; D: TRBD1; size: few
DNA: TGCGCCAGCAGCTTGGTTAGACAGGGCTCGGGCACAGATACGCAGTATTTT; CDR3: CASSLVRQGSGTDTQYF; J: TRBJ2-3; length: 17; V: TRBV5-1; D: TRBD1; size: -
DNA: TGTGCCAGCAGCCCTGCAGGGGTCGAGACCCAGTACTTC; CDR3: CASSPAGVETQYF; J: TRBJ2-5; length: 13; V: TRBV7-9; D: -; size: -
DNA: TGTGCCCACCAGGCGGTAACCGGGGAGCTGTTTTTT; CDR3: CAHQAVTGELFF; J: TRBJ2-2; length: 12; V: TRBV30; D: -; size: -
DNA: TGTGCCAGCAGCTTAGCACCCGCTAGCGGGAGCACAGATACGCAGTATTTT; CDR3: CASSLAPASGSTDTQYF; J: TRBJ2-3; length: 17; V: TRBV7-2; D: TRBD2; size: -
DNA: TGCAGCGTACCCTCCCCGGGGTTTTGGGCCTATGGCTACACCTTC; CDR3: CSVPSPGFWAYGYTF; J: TRBJ1-2; length: 15; V: TRBV29-1; D: -; size: few
DNA: TGTGCCAGCAGCTTAGTTTCCGGACAGGGGGCGAATACGCAGTATTTT; CDR3: CASSLVSGQGANTQYF; J: TRBJ2-3; length: 16; V: TRBV7-2; D: TRBD1; size: few
DNA: TGTGCTAGTGGTTTGTCTGGGGCCAACGTCCTGACTTTC; CDR3: CASGLSGANVLTF; J: TRBJ2-6; length: 13; V: TRBV12-5; D: -; size: -
DNA: TGTGCCAGCAGGCGCCATCTAGGTAACGATGAGCAGTTCTTC; CDR3: CASRRHLGNDEQFF; J: TRBJ2-1; length: 14; V: TRBV11-2; D: -; size: -
DNA: TGTGCCAGCCTGGACAGGGGGCAGACTCAGCCCCAGCATTTT; CDR3: CASLDRGQTQPQHF; J: TRBJ1-5; length: 14; V: TRBV2; D: TRBD1; size: -
DNA: TGTGCCAGCTCACAGCCGGACTCCTACAATGAGCAGTTCTTC; CDR3: CASSQPDSYNEQFF; J: TRBJ2-1; length: 14; V: TRBV18; D: -; size: -
DNA: TGTGCCATCAAGTTGGGACTAGCGGGAGGAGATACGCAGTATTTT; CDR3: CAIKLGLAGGDTQYF; J: TRBJ2-3; length: 15; V: TRBV10-3; D: TRBD2; size: -
DNA: TGTGCCAGCAGCAAACCCGACAGAGAGCCCACAGATACGCAGTATTTT; CDR3: CASSKPDREPTDTQYF; J: TRBJ2-3; length: 16; V: TRBV7-7; D: -; size: -
DNA: TGTGCCAGGGGACTAGCGGGGCCCAATGAGCAGTTCTTC; CDR3: CARGLAGPNEQFF; J: TRBJ2-1; length: 13; V: TRBV2; D: TRBD2; size: -
DNA: TGTGCCAGCAGTGCATGGGGGACGAACGAGCAGTACTTC; CDR3: CASSAWGTNEQYF; J: TRBJ2-7; length: 13; V: TRBV2; D: -; size: few
DNA: TGTGCCACCAGCAGACGGACTAGCGGGTTGTACAATGAGCAGTTCTTC; CDR3: CATSRRTSGLYNEQFF; J: TRBJ2-1; length: 16; V: TRBV15; D: TRBD2; size: -
DNA: TGTGCCAGCAGCTTAGACAACAGAGATGGGTTCTTC; CDR3: CASSLDNRDGFF; J: TRBJ2-1; length: 12; V: TRBV7-2; D: -; size: once
DNA: TGTGCCATCCCTGGAGGGACAGGGAACACTGAAGCTTTCTTT; CDR3: CAIPGGTGNTEAFF; J: TRBJ1-1; length: 14; V: TRBV2; D: TRBD1; size: -
DNA: TGTGCCAGCAGTTACGACGGGCCGAGCACAGATACGCAGTATTTT; CDR3: CASSYDGPSTDTQYF; J: TRBJ2-3; length: 15; V: TRBV6-6; D: -; size: -
DNA: TGTGCCACCAGCAGAGATCTAGCGGGAGAATCTTCCGGGGAGCTGTTTTTT; CDR3: CATSRDLAGESSGELFF; J: TRBJ2-2; length: 17; V: TRBV15; D: TRBD2; size: -
DNA: TGCGCCAGCAGTCCCGGCCTAGCGGGAGTGGGGACCGGGGAGCTGTTTTTT; CDR3: CASSPGLAGVGTGELFF; J: TRBJ2-2; length: 17; V: TRBV4-3; D: TRBD2; size: few
DNA: TGTGCCAGTAGTATCGTGGCGGGGAAGCAGCCCCAGCATTTT; CDR3: CASSIVAGKQPQHF; J: TRBJ1-5; length: 14; V: TRBV19; D: -; size: -
DNA: TGTGCCATCAGTGACCTGACTAGCGGGAGCTACGAGCAGTACTTC; CDR3: CAISDLTSGSYEQYF; J: TRBJ2-7; length: 15; V: TRBV10-3; D: TRBD2; size: few
DNA: TGCGCCAGCAGCCAAGAGTGGGGCACAGATACGCAGTATTTT; CDR3: CASSQEWGTDTQYF; J: TRBJ2-3; length: 14; V: TRBV4-3; D: -; size: few
DNA: TGTGCCAGCAGCGCCCGGCTCCCTAACTACGAGCAGTACTTC; CDR3: CASSARLPNYEQYF; J: TRBJ2-7; length: 14; V: TRBV7-2; D: -; size: -
DNA: TGTGCTAGCAGCAGGGACAGGAGCTCCTACGAGCAGTACTTC; CDR3: CASSRDRSSYEQYF; J: TRBJ2-7; length: 14; V: TRBV7-7; D: TRBD1; size: few
DNA: TGTGCCAGCAGCCAAGATCGCCTCGAGCAGTTCTTC; CDR3: CASSQDRLEQFF; J: TRBJ2-1; length: 12; V: TRBV4-2; D: -; size: few
DNA: TGTGCCTGGACACCCCGACGTACAGGGTGGGCGTTTAACACTGAAGCTTTCTTT; CDR3: CAWTPRRTGWAFNTEAFF; J: TRBJ1-1; length: 18; V: TRBV30; D: -; size: few
DNA: TGTGCCAGCAGCTCGTCTAAAGCGGGAACCTACGAGCAGTACTTC; CDR3: CASSSSKAGTYEQYF; J: TRBJ2-7; length: 15; V: TRBV7-3; D: TRBD2; size: few
DNA: TGTGCCAGTAGTATAGGCTTAGGTGGGTCCTACAATGAGCAGTTCTTC; CDR3: CASSIGLGGSYNEQFF; J: TRBJ2-1; length: 16; V: TRBV19; D: -; size: few
DNA: TGTGCCAGCAGTGAATATGATGGGCGGGGCTACACCTTC; CDR3: CASSEYDGRGYTF; J: TRBJ1-2; length: 13; V: TRBV25-1; D: -; size: few
DNA: TGTGCCATCAGTGAGCACGGCTCCTACAATGAGCAGTTCTTC; CDR3: CAISEHGSYNEQFF; J: TRBJ2-1; length: 14; V: TRBV10-3; D: -; size: -
DNA: TGTGCCAGCAGCCACAGACGTGGGGGACAGCTTAACTATGGCTACACCTTC; CDR3: CASSHRRGGQLNYGYTF; J: TRBJ1-2; length: 17; V: TRBV7-2; D: TRBD1; size: -
DNA: TGTGCCAGCAGTTTATTGGGGGCGCGGGAGACCCAGTACTTC; CDR3: CASSLLGARETQYF; J: TRBJ2-5; length: 14; V: TRBV27; D: -; size: few
DNA: TGTGCCAGCAGCCCCGGACAGGGTATTGATCAGCCCCAGCATTTT; CDR3: CASSPGQGIDQPQHF; J: TRBJ1-5; length: 15; V: TRBV7-6; D: TRBD1; size: -
DNA: TGTGCCAGTAGTCCTCTCCGGGACACTTATCAGCCCCAGCATTTT; CDR3: CASSPLRDTYQPQHF; J: TRBJ1-5; length: 15; V: TRBV19; D: -; size: -
DNA: TGTGCCAGCAGCGTAGAAGCTAGGGAGACCCAGTACTTC; CDR3: CASSVEARETQYF; J: TRBJ2-5; length: 13; V: TRBV9; D: -; size: few
DNA: TGCGCCAGCAGCCAAGATCTTGTAGATGGCTACACCTTC; CDR3: CASSQDLVDGYTF; J: TRBJ1-2; length: 13; V: TRBV4-3; D: -; size: -
DNA: TGTGCCACCAGCAGAGAAGGGGCTAGCGGGAGCTATAACGAGCAGTACTTC; CDR3: CATSREGASGSYNEQYF; J: TRBJ2-7; length: 17; V: TRBV15; D: TRBD2; size: -
DNA: TGTGCCAGCAGACAGACTGGGGCCAACGTCCTGACTTTC; CDR3: CASRQTGANVLTF; J: TRBJ2-6; length: 13; V: TRBV7-2; D: -; size: -